The 27 T cell receptor beta chains listed next were all sequenced from one sample in a study of beta chain features in type 1 diabetes. Broader study findings: In every one of the four CD4+ subsets, TCRB CDR3s were moderately but significantly shorter in Type 1 diabetes patients.

No cognate antigen is known for these TCRs. The sequenced template was cDNA made from the entire isolated RNA. Generated by immunoSEQ multiplex PCR, the TCRdb table keeps only in-frame clones and is missing some. The top ten clones hold around 2.5% of a sample with 95,000 to 150,000 clones, roughly 15% of them seen once. The sample was central memory CD4+ T cells from blood. These receptors all stem from a man younger than 45 with type 1 diabetes.

This clone was seen more than once but under ten times. The rearrangement joins TRBV4-1 to TRBJ2-3; 10 bases line up with TRBD2. The CDR3 runs 17 residues. Per germline, CDR1 MGHRA and CDR2 YSYEKL. V trimming: 5 bases; J trimming: 3 bases; junction bases outside the gene matches: 11. CDR3 bases: TGCGCCAGCAGCTCGACCGCTAGCGGGGGAGGGACAGATACGCAGTATTTT. Translated, it gives CASSSTASGGGTDTQYF.

The table lists this clone with a count of one. The chain links TRBV18 to TRBJ2-7; a possible D gene is TRBD1 (5 bases). Between the trimmed V and J ends, which lost 2 bases and 7 bases, there was a span of 15 bases. Germline V gives CDR1 KGHSH, CDR2 LQKENI. CDR3 length: 14 residues. Here the CDR3 DNA reads TGTGCCAGCTCACCAAACGACAGCCCCGTTGAGCAGTACTTC. It codes for CASSPNDSPVEQYF.

This clone was counted a few times. The V gene is TRBV7-9, the J gene TRBJ2-3; D ambiguous. Germline-derived CDR1 and CDR2 are SEHNR and FQNEAQ (reference sequence). Trimming took 1 base from V and 1 from J, leaving 9 bases between them. The CDR3 consists of 15 residues. Here the CDR3 DNA reads TGTGCCAGCAGCTTAGACGTCTCTGGCACAGATACGCAGTATTTT. Amino acid sequence: CASSLDVSGTDTQYF.

The rearrangement joins TRBV28 to TRBJ2-1, with unresolved D. The CDR3 is 12 residues long. V was trimmed by 6 bases and J by 8 bases, leaving 11 bases between them. Germline loops: CDR1 MDHEN, CDR2 SYDVKM. As DNA, the CDR3 is TGTGCCAGCAGCCGACTGGGGTATGAGCAGTTCTTC. Protein product: CASSRLGYEQFF.

In this sample, this clone turned up a few times. The chain employs TRBV6-1 and TRBJ2-7; D perhaps matches TRBD2 (7 bases). Germline loops: CDR1 MNHNS, CDR2 SASEGT. The CDR3 loop spans 13 amino acids. V was shortened by 7 bases and J by 9 bases, with 19 bases between the two germline ends. The CDR3 loop reads CASTPSAGALQYF. The CDR3 region has the DNA TGTGCCAGCACCCCCTCGGCGGGGGCTTTGCAGTACTTC.

CDR3 bases: TGTGCCAGCAAACCGGCCGGGGGAACGAACACTGAAGCTTTCTTT. Amino acid sequence: CASKPAGGTNTEAFF. J is TRBJ1-1 and V is TRBV6-5; D may be TRBD1 (5 bases). Per the germline V gene, CDR1 is MNHEY and CDR2 is SVGAGI. Trimming cost V 7 bases and J 1 base, with 16 bases left between them. There are 15 residues in the CDR3.

This clone was found a few times. The CDR3 DNA sequence: TGTGCCAGCAGCGGAACAGGGGTCCATGGCTACACCTTC. It yields the protein CASSGTGVHGYTF. The rearrangement links TRBV9 to TRBJ1-2; the match to TRBD1 covers 7 bases. Trimming removed 3 bases from V and 6 bases from J; junction bases left unmatched: 5. The CDR3 is 13 residues long. Per the germline V gene, CDR1 is SGDLS and CDR2 is YYNGEE.

This clone was observed a few times. The chain employs TRBV5-4 and TRBJ2-7; TRBD1 matches at 7 bases. Germline V lookup: CDR1 SGHNT, CDR2 YYREEE (reference sequence). Trimming removed 4 bases from V and 1 base from J; junction bases left unmatched: 8. The CDR3 contains 15 residues. CDR3 DNA: TGTGCCAGCAGCAAAGACAGGGTACTTTCCTACGAGCAGTACTTC. Its translation is CASSKDRVLSYEQYF.

This clone was seen more than once but under ten times. The V gene is TRBV15, the J gene TRBJ1-2; no clear D gene. V was clipped by 4 bases and J by 6 bases, with 12 bases between them. In germline, CDR1 is LNHNV, CDR2 YYDKDF (reference sequence). The CDR3 totals 13 residues. The CDR3 DNA sequence: TGTGCCACCAGCATAGGGTCCGGTGATGGCTACACCTTC. It specifies CATSIGSGDGYTF.

In regard to this clone: At one boundary the junction diverges from the germline segment, which might be a read error. The CDR3 nucleotides are TGTGCCCGCAGCCAGGCGGTAGCGGGCCGGGAGCAGTTCTTC. It yields the protein CARSQAVAGREQFF. J is TRBJ2-1 and V is TRBV9, with 7 bases fitting TRBD2. The CDR3 is 14 residues long. Germline loops: CDR1 SGDLS, CDR2 YYNGEE.

Concerning this clone: An end of the junction differs from the germline gene, which may be a read error. The gene calls are TRBV7-9 and TRBJ2-4; D unresolved. CDR3 length: 13 residues. The germline V gene encodes CDR1 SEHNR and CDR2 FQNEAQ (reference sequence). The CDR3 loop is CASSQSTENIQYF. The CDR3 DNA is TGCGCCAGCAGCCAATCTACCGAAAACATTCAGTACTTC.

This clone has only a few counts. The chain employs TRBV11-2 and TRBJ2-1, with D tentatively TRBD2 (6 bases). Deletions cut 4 bases from V and 8 bases from J, with 15 bases between. This CDR3 comprises 14 residues. Germline V gene data show CDR1 as SGHAT and CDR2 as FQNNGV. In DNA, the CDR3 is TGTGCCAGCAGCTCACCCCCAATAGCGGATGAGCAGTTCTTC. It yields the protein CASSSPPIADEQFF.

This clone was found a few times. The gene calls are TRBV14 and TRBJ2-5; the D gene is possibly TRBD2 (6 bases). CDR1 is SGHDN, CDR2 FVKESK, per germline. V was shortened by 3 bases and J by 2 bases, with 13 bases between the two germline ends. The CDR3 contains 15 residues. Written as DNA, the CDR3 is TGTGCCAGCAGCCATACTGGCGGGGCACAAGAGACCCAGTACTTC. Amino acids: CASSHTGGAQETQYF.

This clone was counted between two and nine times. This chain links TRBV7-3 with TRBJ2-1; D gene uncertain. The CDR3 extends over 13 amino acids. The V gene's germline CDR1 is SGHTA and CDR2 FQGTGA. The ends were cut back, 4 bases at V and 8 bases at J, with 12 bases in the middle. The CDR3 nucleotides read TGTGCCAGCAGCTCGTACTCTCAAGATGAGCAGTTCTTC. The encoded protein is CASSSYSQDEQFF.

The chain couples TRBV14 to TRBJ1-4, with 7 bases lining up with TRBD1. Trimming at V came to 1 base and at J to 10 bases, leaving 3 bases not matched to a gene. CDR1 and CDR2 from the germline V gene are SGHDN and FVKESK. The CDR3 spans 13 residues. The CDR3 bases are TGTGCCAGCAGCCAAGGGACAGGAGGAAAACTGTTTTTT. Translating gives CASSQGTGGKLFF. Full variable domain (remainder filled in from reference TRBV14 and TRBJ1-4): EAGVTQFPSHSVIEKGQTVTLRCDPISGHDNLYWYRRVMGKEIKFLLHFVKESKQDESGMPNNRFLAERTGGTYSTLKVQPAELEDSGVYFCASSQGTGGKLFFGSGTQLSVL.

This clone was seen only a few times. J is TRBJ2-2 and V is TRBV29-1, with 7 bases identical to TRBD1. Germline values: CDR1 SQVTM, CDR2 ANQGSEA. The J segment lost 6 bases and the V segment lost 6 bases, leaving 16 bases of the junction unmatched. CDR3 length equals 16 residues. The CDR3 spells CSVVRGPGQSSGELFF. In DNA, the CDR3 is TGCAGCGTCGTTAGGGGGCCTGGCCAAAGTTCCGGGGAGCTGTTTTTT.

This clone was counted between two and nine times. The chain couples TRBV5-1 to TRBJ2-3; D tentatively fits TRBD1 or TRBD2 (7 bases each). CDR3 length equals 16 residues. V lost 3 bases, J lost 2 bases, and 16 bases lay in between. Germline V gives CDR1 SGHRS, CDR2 YFSETQ. DNA of the CDR3: TGCGCCAGCAGCTCCCAGGGGGGGAGGATCACAGATACGCAGTATTTT. Protein sequence: CASSSQGGRITDTQYF.

The chain carries TRBV2 and TRBJ1-5; the D is unclear. V shed 8 bases and J shed 0 bases, with 11 bases lying between them. This CDR3 has 14 residues. The germline V gene has CDR1 SNHLY and CDR2 FYNNEI. The DNA of the CDR3 is TGTGCCAGCGGACGGGAACATAGCAATCAGCCCCAGCATTTT. Its protein product is CASGREHSNQPQHF.

This clone turned up a few times. This chain links TRBV4-1 with TRBJ2-3; TRBD1 is a possible D gene (5 bases). This CDR3 contains 15 residues. Germline V CDR1 and CDR2: MGHRA, YSYEKL. V gave up 0 bases and J gave up 5 bases, with 12 bases separating them. CDR3 sequence (DNA): TGCGCCAGCAGCCAAGATCAAGGGGCCAAAGATACGCAGTATTTT. Protein sequence: CASSQDQGAKDTQYF.

The chain employs TRBV7-2 and TRBJ1-1, with TRBD1 as a possible D gene (5 bases). The CDR3 loop spans 15 amino acids. Trimming took off 3 bases at V and 4 bases at J, with 15 bases between the two ends. Per germline, CDR1 SGHTA and CDR2 FQGNSA. The CDR3 DNA sequence: TGTGCCAGCAGCTTGCAACTGCAGGGAGGCACTGAAGCTTTCTTT. It translates to CASSLQLQGGTEAFF.

This rearrangement joins TRBV7-8 to TRBJ1-2; D is perhaps TRBD1 (5 bases). Germline CDR1 SGHVS, CDR2 FQNEAQ. CDR3 size: 15 residues. The V end lost 4 bases, the J end lost 4 bases, and 16 bases lay between the germline ends. CDR3: CASSSREKGVYGYTF. In nucleotides, the CDR3 is TGTGCCAGCAGCTCCCGAGAGAAAGGGGTCTATGGCTACACCTTC. Drawing the rest from reference TRBV7-8 and TRBJ1-2, the complete variable domain is GAGVSQSPRYKVAKRGQDVALRCDPISGHVSLFWYQQALGQGPEFLTYFQNEAQLDKSGLPSDRFFAERPEGSVSTLKIQRTQQEDSAVYLCASSSREKGVYGYTFGSGTRLTVV.

The rearrangement links TRBV4-2 to TRBJ1-5; D call uncertain. Germline V gives CDR1 LGHNA, CDR2 YNFKEQ. The CDR3 loop spans 12 amino acids. Trimming removed 0 bases at V and 6 bases at J, with 3 bases between. The DNA for the CDR3 is TGTGCCAGCAGCCAAGACGGTCAGCCCCAGCATTTT. Its translation is CASSQDGQPQHF.

As regards this clone: The sample carries other DNA sequences with the same CDR3. The rearrangement joins TRBV5-1 to TRBJ2-1; D gene uncertain. Trimming removed 0 bases at V and 5 bases at J, with 3 bases between. Germline V lookup: CDR1 SGHRS, CDR2 YFSETQ. The CDR3 consists of 12 residues. CDR3 in DNA: TGCGCCAGCAGCTTGGGAGACAATGAGCAGTTCTTC. This codes for CASSLGDNEQFF.

The J gene is TRBJ1-2, the V gene TRBV30, with D perhaps TRBD1 (5 bases). Trimming stripped 0 bases from V and 8 bases from J, with 13 bases between. This CDR3 is 13 amino acids long. From germline, CDR1 is GTSNPN and CDR2 SVGIG (reference sequence). This CDR3 is CAWSVGDLGGYTF. DNA for the CDR3: TGTGCCTGGAGTGTAGGGGATCTGGGGGGCTACACCTTC.

The chain uses TRBV5-4 and TRBJ2-2; a weak D match, TRBD1 (6 bases). Germline V CDR1 and CDR2: SGHNT, YYREEE (reference sequence). The CDR3 contains 14 residues. Trimming removed 2 bases from V and 6 bases from J, with 11 bases in between. In DNA, the CDR3 is TGTGCCAGCAGCTTCTACAGGGACCCCGGGGAGCTGTTTTTT. It specifies CASSFYRDPGELFF.

This chain joins TRBV29-1 and TRBJ2-2, with 13 bases matching TRBD2. The CDR3 loop spans 14 amino acids. CDR1 is SQVTM, CDR2 ANQGSEA, per germline. The J segment lost 6 bases and the V segment lost 7 bases, leaving 5 bases of the junction unmatched. CDR3 in DNA: TGCAGCGCGATAGGACTAGCGGGGGCCGGGGAGCTGTTTTTT. Translation: CSAIGLAGAGELFF.

V is TRBV6-5 and J is TRBJ2-1; 7 bases line up with TRBD1. Germline V CDR1 and CDR2: MNHEY, SVGAGI. V lost 6 bases, J lost 0 bases, and 5 bases stayed unmatched. This CDR3 is built from 15 residues. CDR3 amino acids: CASSRDSSSYNEQFF. In DNA, the CDR3 is TGTGCCAGCAGCCGGGACAGTAGCTCCTACAATGAGCAGTTCTTC.